This TCR beta chain was sequenced in a study of shared clonotypes between healthy human individuals. Study-wide background: CD4 naive and CD4 memory each took three plates per donor, while CD8 naive took two and CD8 memory one. Study-level results: Four donors held approximately 5% of naive CD4 clonotypes in common.

Per the germline V gene, CDR1 is SGHTA and CDR2 is FQGTGA. Trimming pared 1 base from V and 2 bases from J, leaving 4 bases between. The CDR3 is 13 amino acids. In the case of this clone: Its target is not known. The sample has other DNA sequences that encode this CDR3 too.

Sequencing was at deep level. The genomic DNA of each subset was split evenly across several immunoSEQ plates. The method was immunoSEQ multiplex PCR; TCRdb's version includes in-frame clones alone and lacks a portion of them. The data show 600,000 to 750,000 clones, less than 95% seen once. Material: memory CD8+ T cells from PBMCs. As for subset: CD45RO+ cells pooled with CCR7-negative TemRA cells. This receptor was obtained from a man younger than 35 in good health. Some clones in this sample may be carry-over from other donors' samples. V usage is TRBV7-3 and J usage is TRBJ2-3; unclear D gene. CDR3 nucleotide sequence: TGTGCCAGCAGCTTAATTGTCACAGATACGCAGTATTTT. It is translated as CASSLIVTDTQYF.